This TCR beta chain was captured in a study of PD-1 blockade in classical Hodgkin lymphoma. Study-level points and caveats: Individuals who commenced nivolumab within less than 1 year of ASCT were excluded.

For this clone: Its antigen is still unknown.

Method: immunoSEQ multiplex PCR; TCRdb's copy keeps in-frame clones and lacks some. The profile shows some 86,000 clones, about nine tenths of them singletons. Time point here: cycle 4 day 1 (C4D1), after less than 7 weeks of nivolumab. All patients experienced relapse after autologous stem cell transplantation, and brentuximab vedotin exposure was variable. This receptor was taken from a human donor with classical Hodgkin lymphoma. Sequencing used peripheral blood mononuclear cells (PBMCs), obtained before the fourth cycle of nivolumab.

The DNA for the CDR3 is TGTGCCAGCAGCTATGAACCAACCTACGAGCAGTACTTC. Translated: CASSYEPTYEQYF. J is TRBJ2-7 and V is TRBV9; D is uncertain. The length of the CDR3 is 13 residues. Trimming stripped 4 bases from V and 2 bases from J, with 10 bases between. The germline V gene has CDR1 SGDLS and CDR2 YYNGEE.